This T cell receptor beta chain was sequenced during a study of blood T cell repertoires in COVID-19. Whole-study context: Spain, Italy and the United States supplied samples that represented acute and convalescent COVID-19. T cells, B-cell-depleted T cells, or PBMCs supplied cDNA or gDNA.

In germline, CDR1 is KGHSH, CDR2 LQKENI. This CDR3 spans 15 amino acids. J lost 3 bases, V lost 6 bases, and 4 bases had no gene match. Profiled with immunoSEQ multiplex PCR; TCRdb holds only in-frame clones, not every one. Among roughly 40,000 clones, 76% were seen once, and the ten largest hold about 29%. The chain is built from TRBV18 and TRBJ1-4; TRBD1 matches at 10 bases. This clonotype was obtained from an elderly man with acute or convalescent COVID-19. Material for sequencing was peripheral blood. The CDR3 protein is CASSPGQGPNEKLFF. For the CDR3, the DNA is TGTGCCAGCTCCCCGGGACAGGGGCCTAATGAAAAACTGTTTTTT.